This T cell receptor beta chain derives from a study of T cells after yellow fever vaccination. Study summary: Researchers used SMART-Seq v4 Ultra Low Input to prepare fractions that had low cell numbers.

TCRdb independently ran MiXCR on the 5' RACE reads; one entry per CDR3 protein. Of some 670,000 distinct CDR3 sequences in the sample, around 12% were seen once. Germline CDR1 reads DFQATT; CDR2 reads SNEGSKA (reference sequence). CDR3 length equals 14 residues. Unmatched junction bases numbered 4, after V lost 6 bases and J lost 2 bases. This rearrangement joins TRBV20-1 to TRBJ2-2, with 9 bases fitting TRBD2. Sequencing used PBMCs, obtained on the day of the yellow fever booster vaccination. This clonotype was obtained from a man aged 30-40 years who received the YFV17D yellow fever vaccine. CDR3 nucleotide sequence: TGCAGTGCAACTAGCGGGTTTAACACCGGGGAGCTGTTTTTT. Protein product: CSATSGFNTGELFF.